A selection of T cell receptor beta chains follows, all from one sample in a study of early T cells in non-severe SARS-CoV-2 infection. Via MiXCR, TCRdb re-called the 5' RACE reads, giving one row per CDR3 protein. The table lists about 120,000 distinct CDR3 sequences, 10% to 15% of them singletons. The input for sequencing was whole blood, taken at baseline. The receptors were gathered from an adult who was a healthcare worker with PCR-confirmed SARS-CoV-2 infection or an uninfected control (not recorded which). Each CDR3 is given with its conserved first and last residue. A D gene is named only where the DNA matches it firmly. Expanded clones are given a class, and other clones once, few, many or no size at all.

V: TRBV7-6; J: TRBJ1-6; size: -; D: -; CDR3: CASSLEDRNSPLHF; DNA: TGTGCCAGCAGCTTAGAAGACAGAAATTCACCCCTCCACTTT
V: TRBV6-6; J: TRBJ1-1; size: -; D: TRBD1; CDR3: CASTPQGAGTEAFF; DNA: TGTGCCAGCACCCCTCAGGGGGCCGGCACTGAAGCTTTCTTT
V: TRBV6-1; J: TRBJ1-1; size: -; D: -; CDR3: CASSEALDTEAFF; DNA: TGTGCCAGCAGTGAAGCTTTGGACACTGAAGCTTTCTTT
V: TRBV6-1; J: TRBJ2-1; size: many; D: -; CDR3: CASTRGAVYEQFF; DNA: TGTGCCAGCACCCGGGGGGCCGTTTATGAGCAGTTCTTC
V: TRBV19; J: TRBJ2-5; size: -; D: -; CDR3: CASSVPSPAPSETQYF; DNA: TGTGCCAGTAGTGTCCCTAGCCCGGCCCCGTCGGAGACCCAGTACTTC
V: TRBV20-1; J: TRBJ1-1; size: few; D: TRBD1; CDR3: CSAITTGATEAFF; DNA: TGCAGTGCTATAACGACAGGGGCCACTGAAGCTTTCTTT
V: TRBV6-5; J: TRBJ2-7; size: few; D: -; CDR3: CASSYAGVHEQYF; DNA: TGTGCCAGCAGTTACGCAGGGGTCCACGAGCAGTACTTC
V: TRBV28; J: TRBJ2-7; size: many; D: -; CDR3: CASSLYYPSYEQYF; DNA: TGTGCCAGCAGTTTATACTATCCCTCCTACGAGCAGTACTTC
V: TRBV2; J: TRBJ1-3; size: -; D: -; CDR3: CASSVSSGNTIYF; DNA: TGTGCCAGCAGTGTAAGCTCTGGAAACACCATATATTTT
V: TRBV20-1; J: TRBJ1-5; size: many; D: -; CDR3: CSATRPSNQPQHF; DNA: TGCAGTGCTACCCGCCCGAGCAATCAGCCCCAGCATTTT
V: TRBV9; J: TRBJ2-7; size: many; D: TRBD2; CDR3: CASSPGTSETYEQYF; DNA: TGTGCCAGCAGCCCAGGGACTAGCGAAACCTACGAGCAGTACTTC
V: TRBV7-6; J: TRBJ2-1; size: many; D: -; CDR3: CASSLEAGDFYEQFF; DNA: TGTGCCAGCAGCTTAGAGGCAGGGGATTTCTATGAGCAGTTCTTC
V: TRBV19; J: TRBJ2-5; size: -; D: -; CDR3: CASSIGREETQYF; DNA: TGTGCCAGTAGTATAGGAAGGGAAGAGACCCAGTACTTC
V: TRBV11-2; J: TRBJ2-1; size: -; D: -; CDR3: CASSLDERATRGEQFF; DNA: TGTGCCAGCAGCTTAGATGAGCGGGCCACCCGGGGGGAGCAGTTCTTC
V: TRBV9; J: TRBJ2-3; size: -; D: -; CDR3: CASSVGMTSTDTQYF; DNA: TGTGCCAGCAGCGTAGGGATGACTAGCACAGATACGCAGTATTTT
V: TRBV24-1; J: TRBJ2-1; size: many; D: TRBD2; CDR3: CATSDSGTRYNEQFF; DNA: TGTGCCACCAGTGATTCCGGGACTAGATACAATGAGCAGTTCTTC
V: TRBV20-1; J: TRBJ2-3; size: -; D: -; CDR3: CSTRFRRDPDTQYF; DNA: TGCAGTACTAGATTCCGGCGGGACCCAGATACGCAGTATTTT
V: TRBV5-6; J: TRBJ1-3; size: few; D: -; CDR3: CASSLLPRTGNTIYF; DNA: TGTGCCAGCAGCTTGTTGCCGCGGACTGGAAACACCATATATTTT
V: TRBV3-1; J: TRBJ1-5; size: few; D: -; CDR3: CASSRGQFSSNQPQHF; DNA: TGTGCCAGCAGCCGTGGACAGTTTAGTAGCAATCAGCCCCAGCATTTT
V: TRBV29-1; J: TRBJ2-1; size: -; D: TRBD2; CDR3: CSVEIEAGGPNEQFF; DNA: TGCAGCGTTGAGATTGAAGCGGGAGGGCCCAATGAGCAGTTCTTC
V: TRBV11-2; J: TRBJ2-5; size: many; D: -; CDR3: CASSLVGGQETQYF; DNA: TGTGCCAGCAGCTTGGTGGGCGGGCAAGAGACCCAGTACTTC
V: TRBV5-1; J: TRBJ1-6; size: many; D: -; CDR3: CASSAQGSSYNSPLHF; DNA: TGCGCCAGCAGCGCACAGGGAAGCTCCTATAATTCACCCCTCCACTTT
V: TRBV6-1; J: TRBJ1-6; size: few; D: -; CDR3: CASSGAHRRNSPLHF; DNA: TGTGCCAGCAGTGGGGCCCACAGACGCAATTCACCCCTCCACTTT
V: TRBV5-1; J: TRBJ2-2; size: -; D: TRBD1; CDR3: CASSLGQGNTGELFF; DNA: TGCGCCAGCAGCTTGGGACAGGGGAACACCGGGGAGCTGTTTTTT
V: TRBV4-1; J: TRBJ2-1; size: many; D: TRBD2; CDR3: CASSQDWRGSLYEQFF; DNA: TGCGCCAGCAGCCAAGATTGGCGCGGGAGTCTCTATGAGCAGTTCTTC
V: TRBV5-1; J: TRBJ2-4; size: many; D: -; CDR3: CASSVASAKNIQYF; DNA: TGCGCCAGCAGCGTGGCAAGCGCGAAAAACATTCAGTACTTC
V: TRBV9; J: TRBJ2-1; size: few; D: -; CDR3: CASSVGFTSSSYNEQFF; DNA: TGTGCCAGCAGCGTAGGTTTTACTAGCTCCTCCTACAATGAGCAGTTCTTC
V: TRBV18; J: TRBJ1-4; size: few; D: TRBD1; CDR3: CASSPFQGAHEKLFF; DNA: TGTGCCAGCTCACCTTTCCAGGGGGCGCATGAAAAACTGTTTTTT
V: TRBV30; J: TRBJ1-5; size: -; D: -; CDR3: CAWSEQGRSNQPQHF; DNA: TGTGCCTGGAGCGAACAGGGAAGGAGCAATCAGCCCCAGCATTTT
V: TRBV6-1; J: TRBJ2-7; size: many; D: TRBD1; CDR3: CASSDRDRGYEQYF; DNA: TGTGCCAGCAGCGACCGGGACAGGGGTTACGAGCAGTACTTC
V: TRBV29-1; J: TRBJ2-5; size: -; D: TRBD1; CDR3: CSVRRGQGEETQYF; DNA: TGCAGCGTGAGACGGGGACAGGGGGAAGAGACCCAGTACTTC
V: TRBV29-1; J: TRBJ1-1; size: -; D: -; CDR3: CSVELRSEAFF; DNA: TGCAGCGTTGAACTTCGAAGCGAAGCTTTCTTT
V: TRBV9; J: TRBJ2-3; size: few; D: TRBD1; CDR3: CASSVQGASDTQYF; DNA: TGTGCCAGCAGCGTCCAGGGGGCGTCAGATACGCAGTATTTT
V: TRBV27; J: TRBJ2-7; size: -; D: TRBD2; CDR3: CASSFGTSGYEQYF; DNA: TGTGCCAGCAGTTTTGGGACTAGCGGCTACGAGCAGTACTTC
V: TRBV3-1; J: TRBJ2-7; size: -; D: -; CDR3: CASSQTDEQYF; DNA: TGTGCCAGCAGCCAAACAGACGAGCAGTACTTC
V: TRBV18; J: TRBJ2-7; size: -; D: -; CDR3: CASAQIDRSYEQYF; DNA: TGTGCCAGCGCACAGATTGACAGATCCTACGAGCAGTACTTC
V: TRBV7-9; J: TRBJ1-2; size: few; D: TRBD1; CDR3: CASSSRTGAPNYGYTF; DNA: TGTGCCAGCAGCTCCAGGACAGGCGCCCCCAACTATGGCTACACCTTC
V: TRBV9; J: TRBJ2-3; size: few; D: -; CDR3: CASSVGAGFGGSDTQYF; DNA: TGTGCCAGCAGCGTCGGGGCTGGGTTCGGGGGATCGGATACGCAGTATTTT
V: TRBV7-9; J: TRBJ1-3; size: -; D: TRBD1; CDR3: CASSLGDRGSGNTIYF; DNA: TGTGCCAGCAGCTTGGGAGACAGGGGCTCTGGAAACACCATATATTTT
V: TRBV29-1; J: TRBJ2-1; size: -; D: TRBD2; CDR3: CSVDGSSGSSYNEQFF; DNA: TGCAGCGTTGATGGGAGTAGCGGGAGCTCCTACAATGAGCAGTTCTTC
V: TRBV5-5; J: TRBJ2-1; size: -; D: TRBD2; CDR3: CASSHVSGRASYNEQFF; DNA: TGTGCCAGCAGCCATGTTAGCGGGAGGGCCTCCTACAATGAGCAGTTCTTC
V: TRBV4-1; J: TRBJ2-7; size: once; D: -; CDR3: CASSQEDPSYEQYF; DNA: TGCGCCAGCAGCCAAGAAGACCCCTCCTACGAGCAGTACTTC
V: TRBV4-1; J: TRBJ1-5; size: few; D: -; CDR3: CASSRLGPLDNQPQHF; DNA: TGCGCCAGCAGCCGGTTGGGACCGCTTGACAATCAGCCCCAGCATTTT
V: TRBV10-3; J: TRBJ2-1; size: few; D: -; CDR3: CAISVTGREQFF; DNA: TGTGCCATCAGTGTTACAGGGAGGGAGCAGTTCTTC
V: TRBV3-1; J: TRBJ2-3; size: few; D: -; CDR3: CASSPQTRFTDTQYF; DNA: TGTGCCAGCAGCCCTCAGACCAGGTTCACAGATACGCAGTATTTT
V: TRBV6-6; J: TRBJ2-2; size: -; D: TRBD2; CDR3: CASSYLAGGFTGELFF; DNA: TGTGCCAGCAGTTATCTAGCGGGAGGGTTCACCGGGGAGCTGTTTTTT
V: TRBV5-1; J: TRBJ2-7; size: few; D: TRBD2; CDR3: CASSSAPGAGLYEQYF; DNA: TGCGCCAGCAGCTCGGCGCCGGGAGCGGGGCTATACGAGCAGTACTTC
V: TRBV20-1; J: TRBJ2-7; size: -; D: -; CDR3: CSAKRRGEGYEQYF; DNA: TGCAGTGCTAAAAGGAGGGGGGAAGGCTACGAGCAGTACTTC
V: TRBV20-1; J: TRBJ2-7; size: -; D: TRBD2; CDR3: CSAGRTSGRRRYEQYF; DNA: TGCAGTGCTGGCAGGACTAGCGGGAGAAGGAGGTACGAGCAGTACTTC
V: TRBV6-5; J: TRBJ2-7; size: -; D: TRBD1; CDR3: CASRPLDREAEQYF; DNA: TGTGCCAGCAGACCTCTGGACAGGGAGGCCGAGCAGTACTTC
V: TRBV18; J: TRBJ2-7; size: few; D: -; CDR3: CASQGSGGYEQYF; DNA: TGTGCCAGCCAGGGGAGCGGAGGCTACGAGCAGTACTTC
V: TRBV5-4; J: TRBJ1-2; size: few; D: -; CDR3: CASSLGIEGGRYGYTF; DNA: TGTGCCAGCAGCTTGGGTATTGAAGGGGGAAGGTATGGCTACACCTTC
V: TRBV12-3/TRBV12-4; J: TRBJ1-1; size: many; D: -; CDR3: CASSFDTEAFF; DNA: TGTGCCAGCAGTTTTGACACTGAAGCTTTCTTT
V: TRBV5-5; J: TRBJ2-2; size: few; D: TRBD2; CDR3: CASSARTSRVDTGELFF; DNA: TGTGCCAGCAGCGCAAGGACTAGCAGGGTCGACACCGGGGAGCTGTTTTTT
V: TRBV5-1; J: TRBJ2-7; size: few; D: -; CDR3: CASSLRGLADHSYEQYF; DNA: TGCGCCAGCAGCTTGCGCGGTCTAGCCGACCACTCCTACGAGCAGTACTTC
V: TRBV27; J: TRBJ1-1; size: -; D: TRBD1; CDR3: CASSALRTGRTEAFF; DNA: TGTGCCAGCAGTGCTTTACGGACAGGGAGGACTGAAGCTTTCTTT
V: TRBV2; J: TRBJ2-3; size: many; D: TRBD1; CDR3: CASSRQGMNTDTQYF; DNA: TGTGCCAGCAGTCGACAGGGGATGAACACAGATACGCAGTATTTT
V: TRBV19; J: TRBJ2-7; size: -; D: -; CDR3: CASSPSTGLYEQYF; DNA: TGTGCCAGTAGTCCTTCGACAGGCCTCTACGAGCAGTACTTC
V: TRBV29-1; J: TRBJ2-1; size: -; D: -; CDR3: CSGARGARNEQFF; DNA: TGCAGCGGTGCCAGAGGGGCGAGGAATGAGCAGTTCTTC
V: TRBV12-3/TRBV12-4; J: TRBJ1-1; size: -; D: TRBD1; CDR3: CASSSQQGVNTEAFF; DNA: TGTGCCAGCAGTTCTCAACAGGGGGTGAACACTGAAGCTTTCTTT